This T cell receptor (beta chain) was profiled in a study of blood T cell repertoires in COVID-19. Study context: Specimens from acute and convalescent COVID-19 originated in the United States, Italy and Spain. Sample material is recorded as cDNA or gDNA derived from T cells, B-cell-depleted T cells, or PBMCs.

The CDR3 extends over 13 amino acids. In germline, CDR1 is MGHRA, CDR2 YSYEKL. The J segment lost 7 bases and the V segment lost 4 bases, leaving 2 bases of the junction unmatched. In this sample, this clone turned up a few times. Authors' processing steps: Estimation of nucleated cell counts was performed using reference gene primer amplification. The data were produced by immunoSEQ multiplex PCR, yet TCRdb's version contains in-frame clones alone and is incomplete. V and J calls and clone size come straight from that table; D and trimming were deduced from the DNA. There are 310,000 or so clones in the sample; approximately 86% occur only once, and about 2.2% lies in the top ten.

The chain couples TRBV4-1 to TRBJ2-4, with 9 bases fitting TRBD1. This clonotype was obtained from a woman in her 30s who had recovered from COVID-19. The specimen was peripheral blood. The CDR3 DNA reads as TGCGCCAGCAGCCCCGGGACAGGGAACATTCAGTACTTC. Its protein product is CASSPGTGNIQYF.